This T cell receptor beta chain came from a study of yellow fever vaccine responses in identical twins. To note about this clonotype: Antigen: not known.

V was clipped by 5 bases and J by 2 bases; unmatched bases: 3. Germline CDR1 SGHAT, CDR2 FQNNGV. The CDR3 totals 14 residues. Overall study results and limits: Vaccine T cell responses of twins reportedly seemed partly convergent and partly personalized.

TCRdb re-called the RT-PCR reads through MiXCR, storing one row per CDR3 protein. The sample lists tens of thousands of distinct CDR3 sequences; about three fifths were seen once. This chain uses TRBV11-2 with TRBJ2-7; 10 bases match TRBD2. The sample here was T cells from blood (PBMCs), unsorted or a sorted subset (not recorded which), taken before or after yellow fever vaccination (not recorded which). The sequence was collected from a woman between 18 and 29 years old who received the yellow fever vaccine. Written as DNA, the CDR3 is TGTGCCAGCAGCCGACTAGCGGGCCCCTACGAGCAGTACTTC. This translates into CASSRLAGPYEQYF.